These 11 T cell receptor beta chains share one sample of origin, sequenced in a study of patients and donors after allogeneic stem cell transplantation (dated by TCRdb to 2020 to 2022). The library came from RT-PCR. The sequencing machine was a NextSeq 550. TCRdb itself trimmed the public reads at Q25 with fastp, ran MiXCR and retained productive beta chains. A single entry per CDR3 protein holds the most common genes and DNA from its merged rows. In this sample the table shows 150,000 to 250,000 distinct CDR3 sequences, around two fifths of which occur a single time. The ten largest clones take up approximately 32% of the sample. Sequencing input: blood, either unsorted or a sorted T cell fraction (not recorded which). The receptor source for this set is a human donor who was either an allogeneic HSCT recipient or a stem cell or donor lymphocyte infusion donor (not recorded which). It is not recorded whose cells these are; they may come from a transplant donor.

This sequence joins TRBV10-2 and TRBJ2-2; D is perhaps TRBD1 (6 bases). This CDR3 has 16 amino acids. The ends were cut back, 3 bases at V and 4 bases at J, with 15 bases in the middle. Germline values: CDR1 WSHSY, CDR2 SAAADI. CDR3 bases: TGCGCCAGCAGTGACCCCCGTGGACAGAGCACCGGGGAGCTGTTTTTT. This translates into CASSDPRGQSTGELFF.

The rearrangement uses TRBV24-1 and TRBJ2-7; 9 nucleotides match TRBD1. CDR1 is KGHDR and CDR2 is SFDVKD in the germline V gene. CDR3 length: 16 residues. The trim removed 2 bases at V and 2 bases at J, leaving 6 bases unmatched. CDR3 in amino acids: CATSDSGTGTAYEQYF. The CDR3 DNA follows: TGTGCCACCAGTGATTCCGGGACAGGGACGGCCTACGAGCAGTACTTC.

J is TRBJ2-2 and V is TRBV5-1; no reliable D call. The CDR3 has 14 amino acids. Deletions cut 3 bases from V and 4 bases from J, with 10 bases between. CDR1 is SGHRS and CDR2 is YFSETQ in the germline V gene. This CDR3 reads CASSSDPITGELFF. The CDR3 coding sequence is TGCGCCAGCAGCTCGGACCCTATCACCGGGGAGCTGTTTTTT.

This clonotype was counted a few times. This chain uses TRBV7-9 with TRBJ1-1, with D tentatively TRBD1 (5 bases). With 5 bases removed from V and 5 bases from J, the gap between germline ends came to 21 bases. The germline gives CDR1 SEHNR, CDR2 FQNEAQ (reference sequence). The CDR3 is 16 residues long. The CDR3 DNA sequence: TGTGCCAGCAGCCTACCTCAGACAGAAGCGCTTACTGAAGCTTTCTTT. Translated: CASSLPQTEALTEAFF.

Judged by abundance, this clonotype is hyperexpanded. The chain has TRBV20-1 and TRBJ2-4, with D unclear. The CDR3 spans 11 residues. CDR1 is DFQATT and CDR2 is SNEGSKA in the germline V gene (reference sequence). The DNA of the CDR3 is TGCACATCTCTAGCCAAAAACATTCAGTACTTC. It is translated as CTSLAKNIQYF.

The J gene is TRBJ1-2, the V gene TRBV19; D remains ambiguous. V lost 5 bases, J lost 4 bases, and 20 bases lay in between. CDR3 length equals 16 residues. From germline, CDR1 is LNHDA and CDR2 SQIVND (reference sequence). The CDR3 DNA reads as TGTGCCAGTAGTTTCGCGGACTTTTCGAACGCCTATGGCTACACCTTC. This gives the protein CASSFADFSNAYGYTF.

This clonotype was seen many times. The chain combines TRBV7-8 with TRBJ1-1, with D possibly TRBD1 on 5 matching bases. CDR1 is SGHVS and CDR2 is FQNEAQ in the germline V gene. Trimming stripped 2 bases from V and 0 bases from J, with 7 bases between. This CDR3 is built from 14 residues. CDR3 DNA sequence: TGTGCCAGCAGCTTAACAGGCCTGAACACTGAAGCTTTCTTT. This gives the protein CASSLTGLNTEAFF.

This clonotype turned up a few times. The J gene is TRBJ1-2, the V gene TRBV9, with 7 positions matching TRBD1. The CDR3 consists of 14 residues. J was trimmed by 1 base and V by 5 bases; bases with no gene match: 5. From germline, CDR1 is SGDLS and CDR2 YYNGEE. Here the CDR3 DNA reads TGTGCCAGCAGTGGGACAGAACATAACTATGGCTACACCTTC. Amino acids: CASSGTEHNYGYTF.

The gene calls are TRBV29-1 and TRBJ2-7; D may be TRBD1 or TRBD2 (6 bases each). The length of the CDR3 is 13 residues. The germline V and J ends were trimmed by 3 bases and 2 bases, with 11 bases remaining between them. Germline CDR1 is SQVTM and CDR2 is ANQGSEA. CDR3 nucleotides: TGCAGCGTTGAGGGCGGGACACCCTACGAGCAGTACTTC. Its translation: CSVEGGTPYEQYF.

In its sample, this clonotype was seen a few times. The gene calls are TRBV9 and TRBJ1-1; D might be TRBD1 (6 bases). V was clipped by 0 bases and J by 0 bases, with 9 bases between them. The CDR3 is 15 amino acids. The V gene's germline CDR1 is SGDLS and CDR2 YYNGEE. Here the CDR3 reads CASSVAQGMNTEAFF. CDR3 bases: TGTGCCAGCAGCGTAGCGCAGGGGATGAACACTGAAGCTTTCTTT.

The genes are TRBV10-2 and TRBJ1-2; D is possibly TRBD1 (5 bases). CDR1 and CDR2 from the germline V gene are WSHSY and SAAADI. The CDR3 loop spans 15 amino acids. Trimming took off 3 bases at V and 8 bases at J, with 19 bases between the two ends. The CDR3 protein is CASSDFWGTQGGYTF. CDR3 bases: TGCGCCAGCAGTGACTTCTGGGGGACTCAGGGCGGCTACACCTTC.